This T cell receptor (beta chain) is from a study of monozygotic twins with inflammatory bowel disease. General study findings and limits: Distinction of different T cell subtypes was not possible.

About this clonotype itself: As yet, its antigen is unknown.

The RNA usage for each TCR library was around 3,600 ng of total RNA. Template switching incorporated UMIs with a 6-nucleotide sample barcode. TCRdb reprocessed the 5' RACE reads, with one entry per CDR3 protein and no DNA. The data show around 450,000 distinct CDR3 sequences, and the top ten clones hold approximately 2.4%. Germline V lookup: CDR1 SGHRS, CDR2 YFSETQ. The CDR3 contains 15 residues. No T cells were sorted before total RNA was taken from whole blood. Sequencing was done on a sample of blood. This clonotype was sampled from a human donor with ulcerative colitis or Crohn's disease, or a healthy co-twin of an affected twin (not recorded which). The chain uses TRBV5-1 and TRBJ2-1. The CDR3 loop is CASSFENTKYNEQFF.